This TCR beta chain was identified during a study of cytomegalovirus exposure and HLA in healthy donors. This CDR3 comprises 14 residues. Per germline, CDR1 SGHKS and CDR2 YYEKEE (reference sequence). Trimming removed 2 bases at V and 8 bases at J, with 16 bases between. This clone was counted only a few times. A multiplex PCR was run with 60 Vbeta primers and 13 Jbeta primers. Some clones are missing from TCRdb's copy, which holds only in-frame ones; the method was immunoSEQ multiplex PCR. The table has fewer than 200,000 clones, more than 65% seen once. The sequence was obtained from a woman between 45 and 60 years old in good health and CMV-seronegative. Source material: PBMCs. The rearrangement links TRBV5-5 to TRBJ1-2; weak D call: TRBD1 (5 bases). CDR3 nucleotide sequence: TGTGCCAGCAGCTTTACAGGCCTGGGGGGAGGCTACACCTTC. Its translation is CASSFTGLGGGYTF. Using reference TRBV5-5 and TRBJ1-2 for the parts outside the CDR3, the full variable domain is DAGVTQSPTHLIKTRGQQVTLRCSPISGHKSVSWYQQVLGQGPQFIFQYYEKEERGRGNFPDRFSARQFPNYSSELNVNALLLGDSALYLCASSFTGLGGGYTFGSGTRLTVV.